The next 21 T cell receptor beta chains were all read from a single sample in a study of identical twins. One entry per CDR3 protein, called by TCRdb with MiXCR from the 5' RACE reads. The sample carries about 300,000 distinct CDR3 sequences, roughly an eighth recorded once. Separately, the same data were catalogued under a study of yellow fever vaccine responses in identical twins.

What was sequenced was CD8+ T cells sorted from blood. Receptor source: a woman aged 18-29 years in good health.

V gene TRBV5-6 combines with J gene TRBJ2-7, with D maybe TRBD2 (5 bases). Germline loops: CDR1 SGHDT, CDR2 YYEEEE. Trimming removed 6 bases from V and 4 bases from J, with 14 bases in between. The CDR3 length is 13 residues. The CDR3 nucleotides read TGTGCCAGCACCCCGGGAACATCATACGAGCAGTACTTC. Translation gives CASTPGTSYEQYF.

This clonotype turned up a few times. V gene TRBV20-1 combines with J gene TRBJ2-7; TRBD1 is a possible D gene (6 bases). V lost 5 bases to trimming and J lost 0 bases, with 11 bases between them. Per germline, CDR1 DFQATT and CDR2 SNEGSKA (reference sequence). The CDR3 length is 13 residues. This CDR3 is CSARTDYSYEQYV. The CDR3 region has the DNA TGCAGTGCTCGGACAGACTACTCCTACGAGCAGTACGTC.

This clonotype was found a few times. The chain employs TRBV15 and TRBJ2-7; no clear D. Germline CDR1 is LNHNV and CDR2 is YYDKDF (reference sequence). With 3 bases removed from V and 3 bases from J, the gap between germline ends came to 9 bases. The CDR3 totals 13 residues. CDR3 sequence reads: CATSSSNDYEQYF. CDR3 coding DNA: TGTGCCACCAGCAGCTCGAACGACTACGAGCAGTACTTC.

This clonotype came up many times. This CDR3 reads CASSTGFAYNEQFF. The CDR3 DNA sequence: TGTGCCAGCAGCACTGGGTTCGCTTACAATGAGCAGTTCTTC. This sequence joins TRBV5-4 and TRBJ2-1; D is unresolved. Trimming took 4 bases from V and 4 from J, leaving 12 bases between them. The CDR3 extends over 14 amino acids. Germline V gene sequence: CDR1 SGHNT, CDR2 YYREEE (reference sequence).

The rearrangement links TRBV4-1 to TRBJ2-2; 12 bases map to TRBD1. This CDR3 comprises 18 residues. V lost 1 base, J lost 4 bases, and 7 bases stayed unmatched. Germline V lookup: CDR1 MGHRA, CDR2 YSYEKL. CDR3 bases: TGCGCCAGCAGCCAAGCCGCCGGGACAGGGGGCGTCACCGGGGAGCTGTTTTTT. Translating it yields CASSQAAGTGGVTGELFF.

This clonotype was found a few times. The chain couples TRBV20-1 to TRBJ2-2; D is undetermined. Germline values: CDR1 DFQATT, CDR2 SNEGSKA (reference sequence). V was pared by 0 bases and J by 0 bases, with 11 bases between. CDR3 length: 16 amino acids. The CDR3 DNA reads TGCAGTGCTAGAGATCGGGCATACGCGAACACCGGGGAGCTGTTTTTT. This translates into CSARDRAYANTGELFF.

This clonotype showed up just a few times. The rearrangement uses TRBV20-1 and TRBJ2-5; 9 bases are shared with TRBD1. Trimming took 5 bases from V and 5 from J; bases not matched to a gene: 9. Germline V gene sequence: CDR1 DFQATT, CDR2 SNEGSKA (reference sequence). There are 14 residues in the CDR3. DNA for the CDR3: TGCAGTGCTCCCACGGGACAGGGTTGGGAGACCCAGTACTTC. It encodes CSAPTGQGWETQYF.

This clonotype turned up a few times. The chain couples TRBV20-1 to TRBJ2-1; 10 positions match TRBD2. V shed 1 base and J 8 bases; nucleotides not matched to a gene: 8. Germline CDR1 is DFQATT and CDR2 is SNEGSKA (reference sequence). This CDR3 contains 15 residues. CDR3 region: CSARGLAGDIDEQFF. In DNA, the CDR3 is TGCAGTGCTAGAGGCCTAGCGGGAGATATCGATGAGCAGTTCTTC.

This clonotype was counted between two and nine times. The chain links TRBV11-2 to TRBJ2-1, with TRBD2 matching over 9 bases. CDR1 is SGHAT, CDR2 FQNNGV, per germline. Trimming cost V 2 bases and J 1 base; bases outside gene matches: 6. The CDR3 runs to 17 residues. Here the CDR3 reads CASSLRGSGGSYNEQFF. CDR3 bases: TGTGCCAGCAGCTTACGGGGAAGCGGGGGGTCCTACAATGAGCAGTTCTTC.

J is TRBJ2-5 and V is TRBV2, with 9 bases matching TRBD2. CDR1 and CDR2 (germline): SNHLY, FYNNEI. V shed 9 bases, J shed 4 bases, and the junction held 9 bases outside the gene matches. The length of the CDR3 is 14 residues. The CDR3 is CARSSLAGPETQYF. The CDR3 DNA is TGTGCCAGAAGCTCCCTAGCGGGGCCAGAGACCCAGTACTTC.

This clonotype was observed a few times. The chain links TRBV18 to TRBJ1-4, with 7 nucleotides matching TRBD1. Looked up from germline, CDR1 is KGHSH and CDR2 is LQKENI. The CDR3 has 16 amino acids. V trimming: 1 base; J trimming: 4 bases; junction bases outside the gene matches: 6. The CDR3 sequence: CASSPLRDSLNEKLFF. The CDR3 region has the DNA TGTGCCAGCTCACCACTACGGGACAGTCTTAATGAAAAACTGTTTTTT.

This clonotype was recorded at least ten times. The chain has TRBV4-1 and TRBJ1-1; 7 positions match TRBD1. V shed 1 base, J shed 6 bases, and the junction held 8 bases outside the gene matches. The CDR3 extends over 15 amino acids. In germline, CDR1 is MGHRA, CDR2 YSYEKL. The CDR3, as DNA: TGCGCCAGCAGCCAAGGGGTTACAGGGGTTCCTGAAGCTTTCTTT. It is translated as CASSQGVTGVPEAFF.

CDR3 bases: TGTGCCAGCAGATCAGGGCGAACTCTTGTTGACGAGCAGTACGTC. Protein product: CASRSGRTLVDEQYV. V usage is TRBV6-1 and J usage is TRBJ2-7; possible D gene TRBD1, 5 bases. This CDR3 is 15 amino acids long. Germline CDR1 MNHNS, CDR2 SASEGT. Trimming removed 6 bases at V and 5 bases at J, with 20 bases between.

The CDR3: CASSPRRGNINEQFF. The CDR3 DNA sequence: TGCGCCAGCAGCCCCCGGAGAGGGAATATCAATGAGCAGTTCTTC. The gene calls are TRBV4-1 and TRBJ2-1; D may be TRBD2 (5 bases). This CDR3 is built from 15 residues. Trimming removed 4 bases from V and 6 bases from J, with 16 bases in between. CDR1 and CDR2 from the germline V gene are MGHRA and YSYEKL.

This sequence joins TRBV7-9 and TRBJ2-7, with 8 bases matching TRBD2. With V trimmed by 11 bases and J by 4 bases, 4 bases remained unmatched. Germline V gene data show CDR1 as SEHNR and CDR2 as FQNEAQ (reference sequence). The CDR3 totals 11 residues. CDR3 DNA sequence: TGTGCCTGCGAGCGGGGGTACGAGCAGTACGTC. Encoded protein: CACERGYEQYV.

The rearrangement links TRBV25-1 to TRBJ2-1; TRBD1 aligns across 8 bases. The V segment lost 0 bases and the J segment 4 bases; nucleotides outside the gene matches: 5. The CDR3 is 16 amino acids. Germline-derived CDR1 and CDR2 are MGHDK and SYGVNS. CDR3 amino acids: CASSEYGRGLYNEQFF. The CDR3 nucleotides read TGTGCCAGCAGTGAATATGGCAGGGGGCTGTACAATGAGCAGTTCTTC.

This clonotype has only a few counts. This chain links TRBV27 with TRBJ2-7, with 10 positions matching TRBD2. The CDR3 has 16 residues. Trimming took 4 bases from V and 4 from J; bases not matched to a gene: 10. CDR1 is MNHEY, CDR2 SMNVEV, per germline (reference sequence). The CDR3 bases are TGTGCCAGCAGTTCGATCCAGAGCGGGGGGGCTTACGAGCAGTACGTC. It yields the protein CASSSIQSGGAYEQYV.

CDR3 sequence: CASSNRVGTEAFF. The CDR3 bases are TGTGCCAGCAGTAACAGGGTCGGGACTGAAGCTTTCTTT. V gene TRBV28 combines with J gene TRBJ1-1, with D maybe TRBD1 (6 bases). This CDR3 region has 13 residues. In germline, CDR1 is MDHEN, CDR2 SYDVKM. Trimming took 5 bases from V and 5 from J, leaving 12 bases between them.

The gene calls are TRBV5-5 and TRBJ2-7; D call uncertain. The V end was cut by 1 base, the J end by 7 bases, with 9 bases between. The CDR3 covers 12 residues. The germline V gene encodes CDR1 SGHKS and CDR2 YYEKEE (reference sequence). This chain's CDR3 is CASSLQLGEQYV. In nucleotides, the CDR3 is TGTGCCAGCAGCTTGCAGTTGGGTGAGCAGTACGTC.

This clonotype appeared a few times. The CDR3 protein is CASQASGFEQFF. The CDR3 DNA sequence: TGTGCCAGCCAAGCTTCTGGATTTGAGCAGTTCTTC. The genes are TRBV9 and TRBJ2-1, with D unresolved. Trimming removed 7 bases from V and 9 bases from J, with 14 bases in between. The CDR3 is 12 residues long. CDR1 SGDLS and CDR2 YYNGEE come from the germline V gene. Filled out from reference TRBV9 and TRBJ2-1, the complete variable domain reads DSGVTQTPKHLITATGQRVTLRCSPRSGDLSVYWYQQSLDQGLQFLIQYYNGEERAKGNILERFSAQQFPDLHSELNLSSLELGDSALYFCASQASGFEQFFGPGTRLTVL.

V usage is TRBV7-9 and J usage is TRBJ2-1; possible D gene TRBD1, 6 bases. CDR3 size: 15 residues. Germline CDR1 is SEHNR and CDR2 is FQNEAQ (reference sequence). Trimming removed 5 bases at V and 2 bases at J, with 13 bases between. CDR3 protein: CASSPKQGAYNEQFF. The CDR3 region has the DNA TGTGCCAGCAGCCCAAAACAGGGAGCCTACAATGAGCAGTTCTTC.